The 13 T cell receptor beta chains in this list originate from one sample, sequenced in a study of cytotoxic CD8 clonotypes in ibrutinib-treated CLL. Profiling relied on immunoSEQ multiplex PCR, and the TCRdb table lists in-frame clones only, not all of them. Counted here are about 250,000 clones, 70% occurring once; the ten biggest clones make up about 16%. The starting material was PBMCs, obtained after 24 months of ibrutinib treatment. The receptor set was obtained from a human donor with chronic lymphocytic leukemia.

The chain has TRBV27 and TRBJ2-7, with D perhaps TRBD1 or TRBD2 (5 bases each). Germline V lookup: CDR1 MNHEY, CDR2 SMNVEV (reference sequence). The ends were cut back, 7 bases at V and 1 base at J, with 14 bases in the middle. This CDR3 region has 14 residues. CDR3 residues: CASTPRDQSYEQYF. The CDR3 nucleotides are TGTGCCAGCACACCCCGGGACCAGTCCTACGAGCAGTACTTC.

As for this clone: A junction boundary mismatches the germline segment, possibly from a read error. The V call is TRBV6-5, the J call TRBJ2-3; TRBD2 might be the D (7 bases). CDR1 MNHEY and CDR2 SVGAGI come from the germline V gene. This CDR3 spans 15 amino acids. CDR3 region: CASKGGGALTHTQYF. In DNA, the CDR3 is TGTGCCAGCAAAGGGGGAGGGGCCCTCACACATACGCAGTATTTT.

This clone was found once. The rearrangement joins TRBV2 to TRBJ1-2; 8 nucleotides match TRBD1. The CDR3 is 14 amino acids. Germline-derived CDR1 and CDR2 are SNHLY and FYNNEI. Trimming removed 5 bases from V and 8 bases from J; junction bases left unmatched: 10. The CDR3 here is CASSNGWQGAGYTF. The DNA of the CDR3 is TGTGCCAGCAGTAATGGGTGGCAGGGGGCAGGCTACACCTTC.

The chain carries TRBV4-1 and TRBJ1-4, with D unclear. The germline CDR1 and CDR2 sequences are MGHRA and YSYEKL. This CDR3 region has 14 residues. V lost 2 bases and J 7 bases, leaving 11 bases between the germline ends. The CDR3 loop reads CASSQQHFSEKLFF. In nucleotides, the CDR3 is TGCGCCAGCAGCCAACAGCACTTCTCTGAAAAACTGTTTTTT.

The CDR3 reads CATGPSNNEQFF. CDR3 DNA sequence: TGTGCCACGGGCCCAAGTAACAATGAGCAGTTCTTC. The V and J genes are TRBV6-5 and TRBJ2-1; no clear D. The CDR3 sequence is 12 residues long. V was trimmed by 10 bases and J by 5 bases, leaving 12 bases between them. Germline V gene lookup returns CDR1 MNHEY and CDR2 SVGAGI.

The chain joins TRBV28 to TRBJ1-1; maybe TRBD1 (5 bases). The CDR3 is 16 amino acids. The germline CDR1 and CDR2 sequences are MDHEN and SYDVKM. Trimming removed 2 bases from V and 3 bases from J, with 16 bases in between. The CDR3: CASSLITWGLDTEAFF. The CDR3 bases are TGTGCCAGCAGTTTAATAACCTGGGGACTGGACACTGAAGCTTTCTTT.

This chain joins TRBV5-1 and TRBJ2-7; D unresolved. This CDR3 spans 13 amino acids. CDR1 and CDR2 from the germline V gene are SGHRS and YFSETQ. V was shortened by 0 bases and J by 3 bases, with 7 bases between the two germline ends. CDR3 loop: CASSLGTFYEQYF. The CDR3 DNA reads as TGCGCCAGCAGCTTGGGCACTTTCTACGAGCAGTACTTC.

The genes are TRBV20-1 and TRBJ2-7; the D is unclear. CDR3 size: 11 residues. From germline, CDR1 is DFQATT and CDR2 SNEGSKA (reference sequence). Trimming pared 6 bases from V and 3 bases from J, leaving 9 bases between. The DNA for the CDR3 is TGCAGTGCGACGGTTCTCTACGAGCAGTACTTC. Translation: CSATVLYEQYF.

Notes on this clone: In the same sample, other DNA sequences code for this CDR3. The rearrangement uses TRBV5-1 and TRBJ1-3; D is ambiguous. V gave up 0 bases and J gave up 1 base, with 5 bases separating them. Germline CDR1 and CDR2: SGHRS and YFSETQ. This CDR3 is 14 amino acids long. The CDR3 DNA reads TGCGCCAGCAGCTTGGAAGGGTCTGGAAACACCATATATTTT. This codes for CASSLEGSGNTIYF.

The CDR3 here is CASSLGGLGTGELFF. As DNA, the CDR3 is TGTGCCAGCAGCTTGGGAGGACTAGGAACCGGGGAGCTGTTTTTT. The chain links TRBV5-4 to TRBJ2-2, with 7 bases that match TRBD2. The germline CDR1 and CDR2 sequences are SGHNT and YYREEE (reference sequence). The CDR3 runs 15 residues. The junction had 4 bases not matched to a gene; V was cut back by 0 bases and J by 5 bases.

This chain connects TRBV18 to TRBJ2-7, with TRBD1 as a possible D gene (6 bases). Trimming removed 3 bases from V and 6 bases from J, with 24 bases in between. Germline lookup yields CDR1 KGHSH and CDR2 LQKENI. This CDR3 region has 17 residues. CDR3 in DNA: TGTGCCAGCTCACCCGACGCATACAGGGATACCATGAGCGAGCAGTACTTC. Residues: CASSPDAYRDTMSEQYF.

The V and J genes are TRBV6-5 and TRBJ2-7; D is unresolved. The V gene's germline CDR1 is MNHEY and CDR2 SVGAGI. CDR3 length equals 13 residues. With 2 bases removed from V and 3 bases from J, the gap between germline ends came to 8 bases. In DNA, the CDR3 is TGTGCCAGCAGTTACACGGACGGCTACGAGCAGTACTTC. It encodes CASSYTDGYEQYF.

As concerns this clone: Other DNA sequences in this sample translate to the same CDR3. The chain combines TRBV6-5 with TRBJ2-7; tentatively, D is TRBD2 (5 bases). The CDR3 covers 14 residues. Germline assignment: CDR1 MNHEY and CDR2 SVGAGI. V lost 0 bases, J lost 2 bases, and 8 bases lay in between. This CDR3 is CASSYSSGTYEQYF. The DNA for the CDR3 is TGTGCCAGCAGTTACTCGTCGGGGACCTACGAGCAGTACTTC.